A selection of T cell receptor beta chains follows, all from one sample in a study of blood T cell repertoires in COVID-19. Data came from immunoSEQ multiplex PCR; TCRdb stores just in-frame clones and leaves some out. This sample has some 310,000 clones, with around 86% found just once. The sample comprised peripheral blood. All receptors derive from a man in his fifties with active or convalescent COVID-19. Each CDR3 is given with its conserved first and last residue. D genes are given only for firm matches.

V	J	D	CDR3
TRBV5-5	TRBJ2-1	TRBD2	CASSLKRESYNEQFF
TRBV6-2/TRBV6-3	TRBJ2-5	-	CASSLGGAWETQYF
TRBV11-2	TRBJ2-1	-	CASSLDYPGNEQFF
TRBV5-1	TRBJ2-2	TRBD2	CASSLSGTRIAGELFF
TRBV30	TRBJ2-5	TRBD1	CAWSRQGEETQYF
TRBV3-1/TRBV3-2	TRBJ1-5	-	CASSQEFGQGTNQPQHF
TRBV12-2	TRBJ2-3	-	CASRLALLTAGSTDTQYF
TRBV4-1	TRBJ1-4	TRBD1	CASSQVFAGTGNEKLFF
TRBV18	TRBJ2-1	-	CASSRLRGRSGPQSEDEQFF
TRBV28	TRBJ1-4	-	CASSFTRGTLNEKLFF
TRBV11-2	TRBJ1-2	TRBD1	CASSLDPGTGGYGYTF
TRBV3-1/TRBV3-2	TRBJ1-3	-	CASSLGGNTIYF
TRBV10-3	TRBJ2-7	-	CAISSGKIEQYF
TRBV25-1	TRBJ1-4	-	CASRQDSNEKLFF
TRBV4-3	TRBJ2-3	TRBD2	CASSRGLAGTRTSTDTQYF
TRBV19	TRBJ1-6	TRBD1	CASSRGQGNSPLHF
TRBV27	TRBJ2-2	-	CASSLYPQGADTGELFF
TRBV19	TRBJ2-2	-	CASSIGGGVVTGELFF
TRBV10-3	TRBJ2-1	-	CAISDWRVDINEQFF
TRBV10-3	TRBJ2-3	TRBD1	CAISESYSCWGQGTGGSSDTQYF
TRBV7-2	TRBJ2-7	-	CASSLGGTLSYEQYF
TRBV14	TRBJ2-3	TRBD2	CASSRLAGGPEDTQYF
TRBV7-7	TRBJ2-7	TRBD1	CASSLYPGGSYEQYF
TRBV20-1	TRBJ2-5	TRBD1	CSASWDRVPQETQYF
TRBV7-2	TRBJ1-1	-	CASSFSGETEAFF
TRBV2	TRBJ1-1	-	CASSVSRMNTEAFF
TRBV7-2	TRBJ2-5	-	CASSWHKMYQETQYF
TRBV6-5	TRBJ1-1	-	CASSNRASGTEAFF
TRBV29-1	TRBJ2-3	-	CSVVNLISTDTQYF
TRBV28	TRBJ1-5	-	CASSLGGNSNQPQHF
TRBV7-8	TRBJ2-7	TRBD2	CASSLELAGYKQYF
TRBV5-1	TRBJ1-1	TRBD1	CASSPGTGETEAFF
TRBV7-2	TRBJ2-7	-	CASSLVVQSYEQYF
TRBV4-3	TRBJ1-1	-	CASSQQGGNTEAFF
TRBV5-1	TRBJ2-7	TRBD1	CASSLTGQNYEQYF
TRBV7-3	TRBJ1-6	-	CASSFPEGQPRGNSPLHF
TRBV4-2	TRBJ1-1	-	CASSPGLSNTEAFF
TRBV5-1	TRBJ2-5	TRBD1	CASGNRGQGETQYF
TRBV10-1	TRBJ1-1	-	CASSEQGNTEAFF
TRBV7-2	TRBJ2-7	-	CASSPLSYEQYF
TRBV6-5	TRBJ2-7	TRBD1	CASSYGTGTYEQYF
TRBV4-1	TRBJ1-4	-	CASSQDRGSAGGELFF
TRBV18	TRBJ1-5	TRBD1	CASSPGGNRGQPQHF
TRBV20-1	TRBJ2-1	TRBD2	CKGGGANEQFF
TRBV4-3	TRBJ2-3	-	CASSQNPSGLQYF
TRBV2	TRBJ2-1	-	CASSDIRDNEQFF
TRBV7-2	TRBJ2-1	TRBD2	CASSFLRTSGREQFF
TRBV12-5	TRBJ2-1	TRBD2	CASGLARREPDRDNEQFF
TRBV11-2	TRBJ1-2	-	CASSLGGTSGYTF
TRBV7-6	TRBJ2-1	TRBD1	CASLAAPGTGKDNEQFF
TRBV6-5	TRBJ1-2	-	CASRPDSNYGYTF
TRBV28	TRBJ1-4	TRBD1	CASSPGQAHEKLFF
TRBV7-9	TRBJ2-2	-	CASSLGLSAGELFF
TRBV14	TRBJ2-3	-	CASSQDSRQGFSTDTQYF
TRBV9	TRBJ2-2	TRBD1	CASSVGRGRITTNNTGELFF
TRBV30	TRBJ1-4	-	CAWNPARGREKLFF